The text below deals with one TCR beta chain. Sequencing was performed with immunoSEQ multiplex PCR; in TCRdb, only in-frame clones are kept and a portion is missing. Among 150,000 or so clones, just under 95% were seen once, and the ten largest hold approximately 5.4%. This sample is drawn from a study of T cell responses to AZD1222 COVID-19 vaccine. The germline V gene has CDR1 MNHEY and CDR2 SVGAGI. Trimming took 0 bases from V and 5 from J, leaving 10 bases between them. CDR3 size: 14 residues. The origin of this receptor is an adult in good health. The material was peripheral blood, obtained on day 0 of AZD1222 vaccination. This chain connects TRBV6-5 to TRBJ2-5; D may correspond to TRBD1 or TRBD2 (5 bases each). The chain's CDR3 is CASSYSGTAETQYF. CDR3 nucleotide sequence: TGTGCCAGCAGTTACTCAGGGACGGCGGAGACCCAGTACTTC.